The clone carrying this T cell receptor (beta chain) appeared once. The source of the sample is a study of blood T cell repertoires in COVID-19. Assay used: immunoSEQ multiplex PCR; TCRdb lists only in-frame clones, some missing. The sample carries roughly 190,000 clones, 80% to 95% recorded once. The sample consisted of peripheral blood. The TCR originated in a man in his fifties or sixties with acute or convalescent COVID-19.

CDR3 sequence: CATSDSLSYEQYF. CDR3 DNA: TGTGCCACCTCAGATAGCCTCTCCTACGAGCAGTACTTC. The V call is TRBV2, the J call TRBJ2-7; D is unresolved. Germline V CDR1 and CDR2: SNHLY, FYNNEI. The CDR3 runs to 13 residues. V was clipped by 10 bases and J by 0 bases, with 13 bases between them.